These 20 T cell receptor beta chains share one sample of origin, sequenced in a study of vaccination effects on CD4 cells after COVID-19. For these receptors, no antigen is known. Clones were read by immunoSEQ multiplex PCR, and TCRdb kept only the in-frame ones, dropping some. The sample comprises roughly 76,000 clones, approximately 74% of which are singletons, and 1.5% to 2% rests with the top ten. Peptide-pool stimulation followed by sequencing identified expanded antigen-specific CD4+ clonotypes in the ViraFEST assay. Subsequent to roughly 9 days of culture, CD4+ T cells were isolated. The input for sequencing was CD4+ T cells from PBMCs cultured with HCoV-229E spike peptides, taken before COVID-19 vaccination. The receptors were sampled from a human donor who received a COVID-19 vaccine.

The chain carries TRBV5-1 and TRBJ2-3; no clear D. The length of the CDR3 is 13 residues. The V gene lost 0 bases and the J gene lost 4 bases, with 6 bases spanning the gap. The germline V gene encodes CDR1 SGHRS and CDR2 YFSETQ. For the CDR3, the DNA is TGCGCCAGCAGCTTGGTTGGCCCAGATACGCAGTATTTT. As protein: CASSLVGPDTQYF.

The V gene is TRBV19, the J gene TRBJ2-2; maybe TRBD2 (5 bases). The CDR3 covers 16 residues. The V gene's germline CDR1 is LNHDA and CDR2 SQIVND (reference sequence). Trimming removed 8 bases from V and 5 bases from J, with 21 bases in between. The CDR3 spells CASSRGRSPLTGELFF. DNA for the CDR3: TGTGCCAGTTCCCGAGGGCGGTCGCCGCTAACCGGGGAGCTGTTTTTT.

The chain recombines TRBV4-3 with TRBJ1-6; unclear D gene. The CDR3 is made up of 15 amino acids. V lost 1 base and J 7 bases, leaving 11 bases between the germline ends. The V gene's germline CDR1 is LGHNA and CDR2 YSLEER. The CDR3 bases are TGCGCCAGCAGCCAAGGGGCCGTTCCCAATTCACCCCTCCACTTT. Translating it yields CASSQGAVPNSPLHF.

The V gene is TRBV2, the J gene TRBJ1-6, with D perhaps matching TRBD1 (5 bases). The CDR3 has 13 amino acids. The ends were cut back, 6 bases at V and 8 bases at J, with 11 bases in the middle. Germline-derived CDR1 and CDR2 are SNHLY and FYNNEI. This CDR3 is CASREGTYSPLHF. CDR3 coding DNA: TGTGCCAGCAGGGAGGGGACGTATTCACCCCTCCACTTT.

This rearrangement joins TRBV7-8 to TRBJ1-2; a weak D match, TRBD1 (6 bases). The V gene lost 5 bases and the J gene lost 4 bases, with 11 bases spanning the gap. The CDR3 loop spans 13 amino acids. CDR1 and CDR2 from the germline V gene are SGHVS and FQNEAQ. The CDR3: CASSTIQGYGYTF. Written as DNA, the CDR3 is TGTGCCAGCAGCACCATACAGGGCTATGGCTACACCTTC.

The gene calls are TRBV7-3 and TRBJ2-1; TRBD2 agrees at 8 bases. Germline CDR1 SGHTA, CDR2 FQGTGA. Unmatched junction bases numbered 13, after V lost 0 bases and J lost 6 bases. This CDR3 has 18 amino acids. CDR3 residues: CASSLTRGAAGGPNEQFF. The CDR3 bases are TGTGCCAGCAGCTTAACAAGAGGAGCGGCGGGGGGTCCCAATGAGCAGTTCTTC.

This chain links TRBV19 with TRBJ1-2; D remains unclear. The V end was cut by 3 bases, the J end by 5 bases, with 13 bases between. The CDR3 has 14 amino acids. Germline CDR1 is LNHDA and CDR2 is SQIVND (reference sequence). CDR3 DNA sequence: TGTGCCAGTAGTATCTCCGTTGGTGGGTATGGCTACACCTTC. Amino acids: CASSISVGGYGYTF.

J is TRBJ2-5 and V is TRBV5-1; maybe TRBD1 (6 bases). Trimming pared 0 bases from V and 5 bases from J, leaving 14 bases between. The CDR3 is made up of 15 amino acids. Germline assignment: CDR1 SGHRS and CDR2 YFSETQ. CDR3: CASSLGPQGTETQYF. The CDR3 DNA is TGCGCCAGCAGCTTGGGCCCCCAGGGGACGGAGACCCAGTACTTC.

For the CDR3, the DNA is TGTGCCAGCAGTGAAATATCCTTGAACACTGAAGCTTTCTTT. This encodes CASSEISLNTEAFF. The rearrangement joins TRBV2 to TRBJ1-1, with D unresolved. This CDR3 comprises 14 residues. Germline values: CDR1 SNHLY, CDR2 FYNNEI. V lost 2 bases and J lost 0, with 7 bases in between.

The V gene is TRBV19, the J gene TRBJ1-5; D is perhaps TRBD1 (5 bases). V gave up 7 bases and J gave up 3 bases, with 16 bases separating them. Germline CDR1 reads LNHDA; CDR2 reads SQIVND (reference sequence). The CDR3 length is 15 residues. The CDR3 DNA follows: TGTGCCAGTAACCCGGGACGGAACTACAATCAGCCCCAGCATTTT. Translated, it gives CASNPGRNYNQPQHF. Full variable domain (remainder filled in from reference TRBV19 and TRBJ1-5): DGGITQSPKYLFRKEGQNVTLSCEQNLNHDAMYWYRQDPGQGLRLIYYSQIVNDFQKGDIAEGYSVSREKKESFPLTVTSAQKNPTAFYLCASNPGRNYNQPQHFGDGTRLSIL.

This chain links TRBV3-1 (or the pseudogene TRBV3-2) with TRBJ2-5; the D is unclear. This CDR3 comprises 11 residues. Trimming pared 3 bases from V and 4 bases from J, leaving 3 bases between. Germline CDR1 reads LGHDT; CDR2 reads YNNKEL (reference sequence). The CDR3 DNA is TGTGCCAGCAGCCACTCAGAGACCCAGTACTTC. Its translation is CASSHSETQYF.

This clone was detected only a few times. V usage is TRBV6-1 and J usage is TRBJ1-1; D is ambiguous. The V end was cut by 2 bases, the J end by 6 bases, with 10 bases between. The CDR3 loop spans 13 amino acids. CDR1 MNHNS and CDR2 SASEGT come from the germline V gene. CDR3 nucleotide sequence: TGTGCCAGCAGTGAAAGGACTTGGTCTGAAGCTTTCTTT. Its protein is CASSERTWSEAFF.

The chain is built from TRBV13 and TRBJ2-2; 9 bases are shared with TRBD1. V lost 3 bases and J lost 3; bases outside the gene matches: 5. CDR1 is PRHDT, CDR2 FYEKMQ, per germline (reference sequence). This CDR3 region has 16 residues. The chain's CDR3 is CASSFLTGGDTGELFF. In DNA, the CDR3 is TGTGCCAGCAGCTTCCTGACAGGGGGGGACACCGGGGAGCTGTTTTTT.

V usage is TRBV19 and J usage is TRBJ1-5, with TRBD1 matching 7 bases. Germline loops: CDR1 LNHDA, CDR2 SQIVND (reference sequence). The CDR3 has 15 amino acids. J was trimmed by 1 base and V by 7 bases; bases with no gene match: 7. CDR3 DNA: TGTGCCAGTACCTCGACAGGGCGAAGCAATCAGCCCCAGCATTTT. Translation: CASTSTGRSNQPQHF.

Only a few counts were recorded for this clone. The CDR3 spells CASSQARGQFLYGYTF. The CDR3 coding sequence is TGTGCCAGCAGCCAAGCCCGGGGACAGTTCCTCTATGGCTACACCTTC. The chain links TRBV3-1 (or the pseudogene TRBV3-2) to TRBJ1-2; 7 bases fit TRBD1. Trimming removed 1 base from V and 4 bases from J; junction bases left unmatched: 9. CDR3 size: 16 residues. Germline V lookup: CDR1 LGHDT, CDR2 YNNKEL (reference sequence).

The genes are TRBV11-2 and TRBJ2-7, with D possibly TRBD2 on 7 matching bases. CDR3 size: 14 residues. Per germline, CDR1 SGHAT and CDR2 FQNNGV. With 5 bases removed from V and 6 bases from J, the gap between germline ends came to 17 bases. CDR3 sequence reads: CASSRNRGAGEQYV. In nucleotides, the CDR3 is TGTGCCAGCAGCCGCAACCGGGGGGCAGGCGAGCAGTACGTC.

The chain recombines TRBV18 with TRBJ1-5, with 7 nucleotides matching TRBD1. The V gene end was trimmed by 5 bases and the J gene end by 4 bases; junction bases not matched to a gene: 5. CDR3 size: 14 residues. The germline CDR1 and CDR2 sequences are KGHSH and LQKENI. The CDR3 nucleotides are TGTGCCAGCTCAGACTCAGGGGGGAATCAGCCCCAGCATTTT. It is translated as CASSDSGGNQPQHF.

This chain uses TRBV9 with TRBJ2-5, with 8 bases aligning to TRBD2. Germline assignment: CDR1 SGDLS and CDR2 YYNGEE. The V and J ends lost 4 bases and 2 bases, in that order; junction bases with no gene match: 7. This CDR3 has 15 residues. This CDR3 is CASSTAGGRQETQYF. In DNA, the CDR3 is TGTGCCAGCAGCACTGCGGGGGGCCGACAAGAGACCCAGTACTTC.

This clone was counted only a few times. The chain combines TRBV27 with TRBJ1-6; no definite D call. Germline assignment: CDR1 MNHEY and CDR2 SMNVEV (reference sequence). The CDR3 is 15 residues long. The V end was cut by 7 bases, the J end by 5 bases, with 15 bases between. CDR3 region: CASTSGRRNNSPLHF. The CDR3 DNA sequence: TGTGCCAGCACCTCCGGACGGAGAAATAATTCACCCCTCCACTTT.

This chain joins TRBV10-2 and TRBJ1-5; a possible D gene is TRBD1 (5 bases). CDR3 length equals 15 residues. The V gene lost 0 bases and the J gene lost 4 bases, with 10 bases spanning the gap. Looked up from germline, CDR1 is WSHSY and CDR2 is SAAADI. CDR3 protein: CASSESSRGNQPQHF. The DNA for the CDR3 is TGCGCCAGCAGTGAGTCGAGCCGGGGGAATCAGCCCCAGCATTTT.